These 31 T cell receptor beta chains share one sample of origin, sequenced in a study of T cells in Graves' hyperthyroidism and ophthalmopathy (dated by TCRdb to between 2018 and 2021). Preparation of the library involved multiplex PCR. Data came from an Illumina HiSeq 2000. The TCR beta CDR3 regions were amplified from the RNA transcripts. The first round of RT-PCR for the TCR CDR3 was performed with the HTBI primer set and the Qiagen OneStep RT-PCR kit. The raw public data were reprocessed by TCRdb itself: fastp quality trimming at Q25, MiXCR clonotype calling, in-frame beta chains only. Duplicate CDR3 protein sequences are folded into a single record with the most common DNA and genes. This sample gives 600,000 to 750,000 distinct CDR3 sequences in total; around 16% of them show up just once. Around 16% of the sample rests with the top ten. Sequencing used blood. The origin of the receptors is a man over 45 with Graves' hyperthyroidism.

This clonotype occurred many times. V usage is TRBV12-3 or TRBV12-4 and J usage is TRBJ2-4; D is perhaps TRBD2 (5 bases). Trimming removed 2 bases from V and 8 bases from J, with 13 bases in between. This CDR3 spans 14 amino acids. The CDR3 coding sequence is TGTGCCAGCAGTTTAAAGGGAGTTGGAGACATTCAGTACTTC. This gives the protein CASSLKGVGDIQYF.

The sample holds many counts of this clonotype. V gene TRBV29-1 combines with J gene TRBJ2-7; D gene unclear. Between the trimmed V and J ends, which lost 1 base and 6 bases, there was a span of 7 bases. This CDR3 has 11 amino acids. The V gene's germline CDR1 is SQVTM and CDR2 ANQGSEA. The CDR3 loop reads CSVEVYREQYF. The CDR3 DNA reads TGCAGCGTTGAAGTGTATCGCGAGCAGTACTTC.

The chain recombines TRBV5-1 with TRBJ2-5; TRBD2 aligns across 13 bases. Trimming removed 4 bases from V and 4 bases from J; junction bases left unmatched: 7. From germline, CDR1 is SGHRS and CDR2 YFSETQ. The CDR3 is made up of 16 amino acids. CDR3 DNA sequence: TGCGCCAGCAGCATGTACCGGACTAGCGGGGGAGAGACCCAGTACTTC. Its translation is CASSMYRTSGGETQYF. Full variable domain (outside the CDR3, taken from reference TRBV5-1 and TRBJ2-5): KAGVTQTPRYLIKTRGQQVTLSCSPISGHRSVSWYQQTPGQGLQFLFEYFSETQRNKGNFPGRFSGRQFSNSRSEMNVSTLELGDSALYLCASSMYRTSGGETQYFGPGTRLLVL.

The sample holds many counts of this clonotype. The chain links TRBV12-3 or TRBV12-4 to TRBJ1-2; D may be TRBD1 (6 bases). With 7 bases removed from V and 2 bases from J, the gap between germline ends came to 14 bases. The CDR3 has 14 residues. The CDR3 reads CASNLGTPNYGYTF. In nucleotides, the CDR3 is TGTGCCAGCAATCTAGGGACACCCAACTATGGCTACACCTTC.

This clonotype was observed once. The V and J genes are TRBV24-1 and TRBJ1-1, with D possibly being TRBD1 (5 bases). This CDR3 contains 15 residues. Per germline, CDR1 KGHDR and CDR2 SFDVKD. Trimming removed 3 bases from V and 11 bases from J, with 21 bases in between. CDR3: CATSDPPGPLGGAFF. The CDR3 DNA reads TGTGCCACCAGTGATCCCCCGGGGCCTCTTGGAGGGGCTTTCTTT.

The gene calls are TRBV9 and TRBJ2-7, with 7 bases fitting TRBD2. Germline CDR1 reads SGDLS; CDR2 reads YYNGEE. V dropped 2 bases and J dropped 7; count of bases not matched to a gene: 18. CDR3 length: 17 amino acids. The CDR3 region has the DNA TGTGCCAGCAGCGTTAGCGGGTATCCGAATACGTATGAAGAGCAGTACTTC. Its protein is CASSVSGYPNTYEEQYF.

The CDR3 region has the DNA TGCAGTGCTAGAGTCCGCGGGATCTCCTACAATGAGCAGTTCTTC. The encoded protein is CSARVRGISYNEQFF. The chain recombines TRBV20-1 with TRBJ2-1; tentative D call: TRBD2 (6 bases). Trimming cost V 1 base and J 0 bases, with 10 bases left between them. Germline V gene lookup returns CDR1 DFQATT and CDR2 SNEGSKA (reference sequence). The CDR3 is 15 residues long.

CDR3 coding DNA: TGTGCCAGCAGGACAGGGTTTAGCACAGATACGCAGTATTTT. Its translation is CASRTGFSTDTQYF. This chain joins TRBV6-1 and TRBJ2-3; TRBD1 agrees at 7 bases. With V trimmed by 6 bases and J by 0 bases, 3 bases remained unmatched. Germline CDR1 is MNHNS and CDR2 is SASEGT. The CDR3 has 14 amino acids.

This clonotype has just a few counts. The V gene is TRBV6-1, the J gene TRBJ1-6, with 9 bases identical to TRBD1. Losses at the gene ends were 7 bases for V and 6 bases for J; bases not matched to a gene: 4. The CDR3 consists of 14 residues. Germline V gene sequence: CDR1 MNHNS, CDR2 SASEGT. CDR3: CASTRDRVNSPLHF. The CDR3 region has the DNA TGTGCCAGCACCCGGGACAGGGTTAATTCACCCCTCCACTTT.

This clonotype has a count of ten or more. The chain couples TRBV7-3 to TRBJ2-5; 11 bases align to TRBD2. Germline lookup yields CDR1 SGHTA and CDR2 FQGTGA. This CDR3 comprises 15 residues. V was clipped by 4 bases and J by 5 bases; unmatched bases: 6. The CDR3 bases are TGTGCCAGCAGCTCCACTAGCGGGAGTTTTGAGACCCAGTACTTC. Protein sequence: CASSSTSGSFETQYF.

A word on this clonotype: A much larger clone differs by one base, so this may be a read error. Because the CDR3 is missing its conserved closing phenylalanine or tryptophan, this is likely a read error. The V gene is TRBV12-3 or TRBV12-4, the J gene TRBJ1-4; D is perhaps TRBD1 (5 bases). Trimming took 5 bases from V and 1 from J, leaving 20 bases between them. The CDR3 is 18 amino acids. This chain's CDR3 is CASSPGLWDLLTNEKLFS. CDR3 bases: TGTGCCAGCAGTCCTGGTTTGTGGGACCTACTAACTAATGAAAAACTGTTTTCT.

This clonotype was detected ten times or more. The J gene is TRBJ2-7, the V gene TRBV11-2; possible D gene TRBD1, 6 bases. CDR3 size: 12 residues. Trimming left V 5 bases short and J 6 bases short, with 11 bases between. Germline-derived CDR1 and CDR2 are SGHAT and FQNNGV. CDR3 DNA: TGTGCCAGCAGCCGCGGACAGTCCGAGCAGTACTTC. This codes for CASSRGQSEQYF.

This clonotype was recorded only once. The chain combines TRBV3-1 with TRBJ2-5, with 15 bases aligning to TRBD2. CDR3 length: 18 amino acids. CDR1 and CDR2 (germline): LGHDT, YNNKEL (reference sequence). V lost 4 bases to trimming and J lost 1 base; unmatched junction nucleotides: 7. This chain's CDR3 is CASSPGLAGGPVQETQYF. The CDR3 bases are TGTGCCAGCAGCCCTGGACTAGCGGGAGGGCCGGTCCAAGAGACCCAGTACTTC.

This clonotype was found a few times. This chain links TRBV4-1 with TRBJ2-2; possible D gene TRBD2, 5 bases. CDR1 is MGHRA and CDR2 is YSYEKL in the germline V gene. The CDR3 runs 15 residues. The V and J ends lost 1 base and 6 bases respectively, with 12 bases between them. This CDR3 is CASSQAGSRAGELFF. In DNA, the CDR3 is TGCGCCAGCAGCCAAGCGGGATCTCGGGCCGGGGAGCTGTTTTTT.

The CDR3, as DNA: TGTGCCAGCAGCTTTAACTCCGAACCCGGAGCAGTTGAGCAGTTCTTC. This translates into CASSFNSEPGAVEQFF. The chain uses TRBV5-5 and TRBJ2-1, with D uncertain. CDR3 length: 16 amino acids. Trimming took off 2 bases at V and 9 bases at J, with 21 bases between the two ends. CDR1 and CDR2 from the germline V gene are SGHKS and YYEKEE (reference sequence).

This clonotype has more than one count but fewer than ten. V and J are TRBV19 and TRBJ2-7; TRBD1 might be the D (8 bases). This CDR3 has 15 amino acids. Trimming removed 6 bases from V and 3 bases from J, with 18 bases in between. The germline gives CDR1 LNHDA, CDR2 SQIVND (reference sequence). CDR3 DNA sequence: TGTGCCAGTAGCCGTGGACAGGGAGGGATCTACGAGCAGTACTTC. It specifies CASSRGQGGIYEQYF.

This chain joins TRBV5-6 and TRBJ2-1, with TRBD2 identical over 12 bases. Germline CDR1 is SGHDT and CDR2 is YYEEEE. V was pared by 4 bases and J by 9 bases, with 8 bases of the junction left unmatched. The CDR3 contains 15 residues. CDR3 sequence (DNA): TGTGCCAGCAGCCCCCGGACTAGCGGGACTTCTGAGCAGTTCTTC. Its translation is CASSPRTSGTSEQFF.

Concerning this clonotype: This could be a read error, since a much larger clone is one nucleotide away. V usage is TRBV19 and J usage is TRBJ2-6; TRBD1 matches 7 bases. Germline V lookup: CDR1 LNHDA, CDR2 SQIVND (reference sequence). This CDR3 is 15 amino acids long. The CDR3 nucleotides are TGTGCCAGTAGTACGACAGGGCCTGGGACCAACGTCCTGACTTTC. Translating gives CASSTTGPGTNVLTF.

The table lists this clonotype with many counts. The chain recombines TRBV27 with TRBJ2-5; TRBD2 matches at 11 bases. This CDR3 spans 17 amino acids. V was pared by 4 bases and J by 4 bases, with 11 bases of the junction left unmatched. CDR1 and CDR2 (germline): MNHEY, SMNVEV (reference sequence). The CDR3 loop reads CASSSLAGEGSRETQYF. The DNA of the CDR3 is TGTGCCAGCAGTTCACTAGCGGGAGAGGGGTCCCGAGAGACCCAGTACTTC.

The table lists this clonotype with many counts. J is TRBJ2-5 and V is TRBV24-1, with D perhaps TRBD1 (5 bases). V lost 3 bases and J lost 2, with 9 bases in between. Germline V gives CDR1 KGHDR, CDR2 SFDVKD. This CDR3 region has 14 residues. CDR3 in DNA: TGTGCCACCAGTGATCGACAGTTGCAAGAGACCCAGTACTTC. Residues: CATSDRQLQETQYF.

This clonotype was counted between two and nine times. V and J are TRBV4-1 and TRBJ2-5, with D perhaps TRBD1 or TRBD2 (5 bases each). Germline CDR1 MGHRA, CDR2 YSYEKL. This CDR3 comprises 17 residues. Trimming removed 4 bases from V and 3 bases from J, with 21 bases in between. The CDR3 DNA sequence: TGCGCCAGCAGCCTCAGCGAGGGGTCTAACTTGAAAGAGACCCAGTACTTC. Translated, it gives CASSLSEGSNLKETQYF.

This clonotype was detected a few times. This sequence joins TRBV14 and TRBJ2-7, with D tentatively TRBD2 (5 bases). V was pared by 0 bases and J by 3 bases, with 12 bases between. The CDR3 contains 15 residues. Germline CDR1 reads SGHDN; CDR2 reads FVKESK. The chain's CDR3 is CASSQEERQYYEQYF. DNA for the CDR3: TGTGCCAGCAGCCAAGAGGAGCGGCAATACTACGAGCAGTACTTC. The full variable domain, rest sourced from reference TRBV14 and TRBJ2-7, is EAGVTQFPSHSVIEKGQTVTLRCDPISGHDNLYWYRRVMGKEIKFLLHFVKESKQDESGMPNNRFLAERTGGTYSTLKVQPAELEDSGVYFCASSQEERQYYEQYFGPGTRLTVT.

This clonotype was detected a few times. J is TRBJ1-6 and V is TRBV28, with D maybe TRBD1 (5 bases). The CDR3 spans 15 residues. V dropped 5 bases and J dropped 6 bases, with 14 bases sitting between them. Germline lookup yields CDR1 MDHEN and CDR2 SYDVKM. The CDR3 loop is CASSTRVIGNSPLHF. DNA for the CDR3: TGTGCCAGCAGTACCAGGGTCATCGGTAATTCACCCCTCCACTTT.

The chain has TRBV13 and TRBJ2-7; perhaps TRBD2 as D (5 bases). The CDR3 covers 14 residues. Germline V gives CDR1 PRHDT, CDR2 FYEKMQ (reference sequence). Trimming left V 7 bases short and J 4 bases short, with 17 bases between. In DNA form, the CDR3 reads TGTGCCAGCACTACACAGCGGAGAGAGTACGAGCAGTACTTC. It translates to CASTTQRREYEQYF.

The rearrangement links TRBV25-1 to TRBJ1-1; D unclear. V was clipped by 0 bases and J by 1 base, with 6 bases between them. The CDR3 extends over 14 amino acids. Germline CDR1 reads MGHDK; CDR2 reads SYGVNS. The CDR3 here is CASSEYARNTEAFF. Written as DNA, the CDR3 is TGTGCCAGCAGTGAATATGCGAGGAACACTGAAGCTTTCTTT.

This clonotype has more than one count but fewer than ten. The chain combines TRBV5-1 with TRBJ1-5; no definite D call. V was pared by 5 bases and J by 1 base, with 10 bases between. Germline CDR1 reads SGHRS; CDR2 reads YFSETQ. The CDR3 contains 14 residues. The chain's CDR3 is CASSADVSNQPQHF. For the CDR3, the DNA is TGCGCCAGCAGTGCCGATGTGAGCAATCAGCCCCAGCATTTT. Full variable domain (missing parts from reference TRBV5-1 and TRBJ1-5): KAGVTQTPRYLIKTRGQQVTLSCSPISGHRSVSWYQQTPGQGLQFLFEYFSETQRNKGNFPGRFSGRQFSNSRSEMNVSTLELGDSALYLCASSADVSNQPQHFGDGTRLSIL.

The J gene is TRBJ2-1, the V gene TRBV29-1; no clear D gene. Germline CDR1 is SQVTM and CDR2 is ANQGSEA. This CDR3 contains 12 residues. Trimming shortened V by 4 bases and J by 6 bases, and 10 bases separated the two germline ends. CDR3 amino acids: CSVAWPGNEQFF. The CDR3 region has the DNA TGCAGCGTTGCCTGGCCAGGCAATGAGCAGTTCTTC.

Comment on this clonotype: A junction boundary mismatches the germline segment, possibly from a read error. The chain uses TRBV6-1 and TRBJ2-7; a possible D gene is TRBD2 (5 bases). Germline V lookup: CDR1 MNHNS, CDR2 SASEGT. The CDR3 has 13 amino acids. CDR3 DNA: TGTGCCAGCAGTCAAGCGGAGGTGGGCGAGCAGTACTTC. This translates into CASSQAEVGEQYF.

This clonotype showed up many times. This chain links TRBV24-1 with TRBJ2-1; no clear D. The V end was cut by 2 bases, the J end by 1 base, with 11 bases between. The CDR3 spans 16 residues. Germline V gives CDR1 KGHDR, CDR2 SFDVKD. The CDR3 DNA sequence: TGTGCCACCAGTGATTCTGGCCCCAAGTCCTACAATGAGCAGTTCTTC. Translated, it gives CATSDSGPKSYNEQFF.

This clonotype was picked up many times. This sequence joins TRBV15 and TRBJ2-1; no clear D gene. Trimming stripped 0 bases from V and 9 bases from J, with 6 bases between. The CDR3 length is 12 residues. Germline V lookup: CDR1 LNHNV, CDR2 YYDKDF (reference sequence). In DNA, the CDR3 is TGTGCCACCAGCAGAGATTCCCGTGAGCAGTTCTTC. This codes for CATSRDSREQFF.

There are many counts of this clonotype. The rearrangement uses TRBV28 and TRBJ2-7; D call uncertain. V lost 3 bases and J lost 4, with 7 bases in between. The germline CDR1 and CDR2 sequences are MDHEN and SYDVKM. The CDR3 sequence is 12 residues long. The CDR3, as DNA: TGTGCCAGCAGTTTTATGGGTTACGAGCAGTACTTC. It translates to CASSFMGYEQYF.